This T cell receptor beta chain was identified during a study of response to subunit inactivated influenza vaccine. One entry per CDR3 protein, called by TCRdb with MiXCR from the RT-PCR reads. The sample contains 600,000 to 850,000 distinct CDR3 sequences, roughly 15% of which appear only once. This clonotype was observed a handful of times. The CDR3 consists of 18 residues. V trimming: 5 bases; J trimming: 4 bases; junction bases outside the gene matches: 10. Germline-derived CDR1 and CDR2 are SGHAT and FQNNGV. The material was PBMCs from blood, obtained around 15 days before vaccination. This TCR came from a man in his fifties who received an inactivated influenza vaccine. The chain carries TRBV11-2 and TRBJ2-6; 11 positions match TRBD1. CDR3 sequence: CASSNLGQGAAGANVLTF. In DNA form, the CDR3 reads TGTGCCAGCAGCAACCTCGGACAGGGGGCAGCGGGGGCCAACGTCCTGACTTTC.